The next 14 T cell receptor beta chains were all read from a single sample in a study of blood T cell repertoires in COVID-19. Produced via immunoSEQ multiplex PCR; TCRdb's table is partial and in-frame only. The sample has approximately 350,000 clones; about 87% are singletons. Source material: peripheral blood. These receptors all come from a woman aged 50 to 60 with COVID-19, enrolled during active disease.

This clone has only one observation. The rearrangement links TRBV19 to TRBJ1-5; D perhaps matches TRBD1 (6 bases). The length of the CDR3 is 13 residues. The V and J ends lost 8 bases and 7 bases respectively, with 15 bases between them. Germline CDR1 is LNHDA and CDR2 is SQIVND (reference sequence). This chain's CDR3 is CASATGLRQPQHF. The CDR3 DNA sequence: TGTGCCAGTGCGACAGGTTTAAGACAGCCCCAGCATTTT.

V usage is TRBV19 and J usage is TRBJ2-5, with D unclear. The CDR3 contains 14 residues. The ends were cut back, 3 bases at V and 1 base at J, with 9 bases in the middle. From germline, CDR1 is LNHDA and CDR2 SQIVND (reference sequence). The CDR3 reads CASSIGPLQETQYF. As DNA, the CDR3 is TGTGCCAGTAGTATTGGGCCCCTCCAAGAGACCCAGTACTTC.

V and J are TRBV27 and TRBJ2-2; 8 nucleotides agree with TRBD1. With 2 bases clipped from V and 4 bases from J, the junction kept 9 bases outside the gene matches. The CDR3 totals 17 residues. Germline V gives CDR1 MNHEY, CDR2 SMNVEV (reference sequence). CDR3 nucleotide sequence: TGTGCCAGCAGTTTAAGCGCGGACAGGGTGTCCACCGGGGAGCTGTTTTTT. It yields the protein CASSLSADRVSTGELFF.

The CDR3 reads CASSFGEMNTEAFF. The CDR3 bases are TGCGCCAGCAGCTTCGGGGAAATGAACACTGAAGCTTTCTTT. V gene TRBV5-1 combines with J gene TRBJ1-1; D remains ambiguous. CDR1 SGHRS and CDR2 YFSETQ come from the germline V gene. V gave up 2 bases and J gave up 0 bases, with 8 bases separating them. The CDR3 contains 14 residues.

The chain links TRBV19 to TRBJ1-4; D might be TRBD1 (5 bases). CDR3 size: 16 residues. Per germline, CDR1 LNHDA and CDR2 SQIVND (reference sequence). V was trimmed by 6 bases and J by 5 bases, leaving 19 bases between them. The CDR3 spells CASSQGVIRQNEKLFF. The CDR3 DNA sequence: TGTGCCAGTAGCCAGGGTGTTATACGTCAAAATGAAAAACTGTTTTTT.

This sequence joins TRBV19 and TRBJ1-6; 8 bases are a match to TRBD1. This CDR3 has 15 residues. Germline CDR1 and CDR2: LNHDA and SQIVND (reference sequence). The V and J ends lost 3 bases and 7 bases, in that order; junction bases with no gene match: 5. Written as DNA, the CDR3 is TGTGCCAGTAGTATTTCAGGGGGCAACAATTCACCCCTCCACTTT. It translates to CASSISGGNNSPLHF.

This chain connects TRBV21-1 to TRBJ1-6; TRBD1 is the table's D call and was not checked against the DNA. TRBV21-1 counts as a pseudogene. This CDR3 contains 17 residues. The CDR3 sequence is CASRSPGASSYNSPLHF. In DNA form, the CDR3 reads TGTGCCAGCCGATCCCCAGGGGCGAGCTCCTATAATTCACCCCTCCACTTT.

This clone appeared once. This chain connects TRBV9 to TRBJ2-5, with 12 bases aligning to TRBD2. The CDR3 totals 15 residues. Germline loops: CDR1 SGDLS, CDR2 YYNGEE. Germline trimming cut 1 base from V and 4 bases from J; bases unmatched to any gene: 2. CDR3 sequence: CASSVLAGGRETQYF. CDR3 nucleotide sequence: TGTGCCAGCAGCGTACTAGCGGGAGGGAGAGAGACCCAGTACTTC.

V and J are TRBV18 and TRBJ1-3, with D maybe TRBD1 (6 bases). Germline CDR1 and CDR2: KGHSH and LQKENI. The CDR3 totals 17 residues. V lost 1 base and J lost 1, with 14 bases in between. CDR3 region: CASSPLAQGMSGNTIYF. As DNA, the CDR3 is TGTGCCAGCTCACCACTCGCCCAGGGGATGTCTGGAAACACCATATATTTT.

A few counts support this clone. The CDR3: CASSPQREGLRNEQFF. In DNA form, the CDR3 reads TGTGCCAGCAGCCCCCAGCGGGAGGGCCTGAGAAATGAGCAGTTCTTC. The chain links TRBV5-4 to TRBJ2-1; the match to TRBD2 covers 10 bases. The V and J ends lost 4 bases and 7 bases, in that order; junction bases with no gene match: 11. CDR3 length equals 16 residues. The germline CDR1 and CDR2 sequences are SGHNT and YYREEE (reference sequence).

The V call is TRBV30, the J call TRBJ1-4; D remains ambiguous. The CDR3 has 13 residues. Germline CDR1 and CDR2: GTSNPN and SVGIG (reference sequence). V was shortened by 0 bases and J by 8 bases, with 10 bases between the two germline ends. CDR3 bases: TGTGCCTGGAGTGTACGGGTGACCGAAAAACTGTTTTTT. Translating gives CAWSVRVTEKLFF.

The chain is built from TRBV7-8 and TRBJ1-2, with 8 bases that match TRBD1. This CDR3 comprises 15 residues. The V segment lost 0 bases and the J segment 8 bases; nucleotides outside the gene matches: 8. Germline V gene sequence: CDR1 SGHVS, CDR2 FQNEAQ. CDR3 amino acids: CASSLAGTGSRGYTF. The CDR3 bases are TGTGCCAGCAGCTTAGCGGGGACAGGTAGTCGCGGCTACACCTTC.

The gene calls are TRBV29-1 and TRBJ1-1; TRBD1 matches at 8 bases. The V segment lost 6 bases and the J segment 5 bases; nucleotides outside the gene matches: 5. CDR3 length: 12 residues. Looked up from germline, CDR1 is SQVTM and CDR2 is ANQGSEA. CDR3 bases: TGCAGCGTCCCACAGGGGGAAACTGAAGCTTTCTTT. This sequence encodes CSVPQGETEAFF.

V is TRBV30 and J is TRBJ1-6; 8 nucleotides line up with TRBD1. The CDR3 totals 15 residues. With V trimmed by 3 bases and J by 10 bases, 11 bases remained unmatched. CDR1 and CDR2 from the germline V gene are GTSNPN and SVGIG (reference sequence). The CDR3: CAWSGGQGPSSPLHF. DNA of the CDR3: TGTGCCTGGAGCGGAGGACAGGGCCCATCGTCACCCCTCCACTTT.